This T cell receptor (beta chain) originates from a study of CD8 T cells in Susac syndrome. Regarding the study as a whole: The study admitted that it had a relatively small number of individuals in its TCR sequencing and HLA analysis.

CD8+ and CD4+ T cells from blood underwent TCR beta sequencing. TEMRA cells were FACS-enriched, with CD8+ and CD4+ T cells isolated negatively. RNA in amounts of roughly 0.5 to 1 ug was reverse transcribed with random hexamers. Amplification of TCR beta CDR3 spanned 54 Vbeta and 13 Jbeta via immunoSEQ multiplex PCR. Each CDR3 protein is one row after TCRdb ran MiXCR on the immunoSEQ multiplex PCR reads. The sample holds 250,000 or so distinct CDR3 sequences, around 95% seen once. V lost 4 bases and J lost 7; bases outside the gene matches: 10. Germline CDR1 and CDR2: SGHNT and YYREEE (reference sequence). The CDR3 contains 14 residues. Regarding this clonotype: Its antigen is not known.

The origin of this receptor is a human donor with multiple sclerosis. The chain carries TRBV5-4 and TRBJ1-1; 7 nucleotides match TRBD1. The sample consisted of CD4+ T cells from PBMCs. For the CDR3, the DNA is TGTGCCAGCAGCAACCTAGGACAGGAAAGTGAAGCTTTCTTT. Protein product: CASSNLGQESEAFF.